These T cell receptor beta chains were read from a single sample in a study of T-cell memory formation after mild COVID-19. TCRdb processed the 5' RACE reads anew with MiXCR; each CDR3 protein has one entry. The table includes a few hundred thousand distinct CDR3 sequences, 20% to 30% detected once. The sequencing sample was made of PBMCs or a T cell subset sorted from them (not recorded which). These receptor sequences come from an adult woman who had mild COVID-19 (a few samples of this study predate the infection). Cell type and time point are not known. CDR3s include the opening cysteine and the closing phenylalanine or tryptophan. D genes are given only for firm matches. Not all rows give a size; the values are once, few, many and, for expanded clones, a class.

TRBJ1-1	TRBV9	.	.	CASSALTSNTEAFF	TGTGCCAGCAGCGCTCTTACATCGAACACTGAAGCTTTCTTT
TRBJ2-1	TRBV7-2	.	.	CASSLEAHEQFF	TGTGCCAGCAGCCTAGAGGCGCATGAGCAGTTCTTC
TRBJ2-1	TRBV2	many	.	CASSASSYNEQFF	TGTGCCAGCAGCGCGAGCTCCTACAATGAGCAGTTCTTC
TRBJ2-1	TRBV15	.	.	CATSRDPRRGTSSYNEQFF	TGTGCCACCAGCAGAGATCCTCGTCGGGGGACCAGCTCCTACAATGAGCAGTTCTTC
TRBJ2-1	TRBV20-1	few	TRBD2	CSVAREGDEQFF	TGCAGTGTGGCTCGGGAGGGCGATGAGCAGTTCTTC
TRBJ1-2	TRBV5-1	.	TRBD1	CASRMTGGIYGYTF	TGCGCCAGCAGAATGACAGGGGGGATCTATGGCTACACCTTC
TRBJ1-1	TRBV20-1	.	TRBD1	CSARDATGVNTEAFF	TGCAGTGCTAGAGATGCGACAGGGGTCAACACTGAAGCTTTCTTT
TRBJ1-1	TRBV5-1	.	.	CASSFNQGFRTEAFF	TGCGCCAGCAGCTTTAATCAGGGTTTTCGCACTGAAGCTTTCTTT
TRBJ2-5	TRBV12-3/TRBV12-4	few	.	CASRRGGAGETQYF	TGTGCCAGCAGGAGGGGGGGGGCCGGAGAGACCCAGTACTTC
TRBJ2-1	TRBV10-3	.	.	CAISVGSGVRNEQFF	TGTGCCATCAGTGTCGGTAGCGGAGTTCGCAATGAGCAGTTCTTC
TRBJ2-2	TRBV7-9	.	TRBD1	CASSFGRSRQGARAGELFF	TGTGCCAGCAGCTTCGGACGATCGAGACAGGGGGCGCGGGCCGGGGAGCTGTTTTTT
TRBJ2-5	TRBV6-7	few	.	CASSYSRAETQYF	TGTGCCAGCAGTTACTCGCGTGCGGAGACCCAGTACTTC
TRBJ2-4	TRBV28	.	.	CASSLPGLAKNIQYF	TGTGCCAGCAGCCTGCCAGGATTAGCCAAAAACATTCAGTACTTC
TRBJ2-7	TRBV18	.	.	CASTDSFSYEQYF	TGTGCCAGTACCGACAGCTTCTCCTACGAGCAGTACTTC
TRBJ2-3	TRBV12-3/TRBV12-4	many	.	CASSLGPGTDTQYF	TGTGCCAGCAGCCTCGGGCCGGGCACAGATACGCAGTATTTT
TRBJ2-5	TRBV7-2	.	TRBD2	CASSVSGRGQTQYF	TGTGCCAGCAGCGTTAGCGGGAGAGGGCAGACCCAGTACTTC
TRBJ2-5	TRBV5-1	.	.	CASSVGSFGETQYF	TGCGCCAGCAGCGTGGGATCTTTTGGGGAGACCCAGTACTTC
TRBJ1-1	TRBV11-2	few	.	CASSYPGGMNTEAFF	TGTGCCAGCAGCTACCCCGGGGGCATGAACACTGAAGCTTTCTTT